The 10 T cell receptor beta chains listed next were all sequenced from one sample in a study of cytomegalovirus exposure and HLA in healthy donors. The PCR employed 60 Vbeta primers together with 13 Jbeta primers. The data were produced by immunoSEQ multiplex PCR, yet TCRdb's version contains in-frame clones alone and is incomplete. The table lists tens of thousands of clones, 70% to 80% of them singletons. Sequenced: PBMCs. The receptors were gathered from a man over 45 in good health and CMV-seropositive.

The V call is TRBV5-4, the J call TRBJ2-7; a weak D match, TRBD1 (6 bases). Germline assignment: CDR1 SGHNT and CDR2 YYREEE (reference sequence). Between the trimmed V and J ends, which lost 0 bases and 3 bases, there was a span of 10 bases. The CDR3 is 14 residues long. Here the CDR3 reads CASSLELQGYEQYF. The CDR3 nucleotides are TGTGCCAGCAGCTTGGAGTTACAGGGCTACGAGCAGTACTTC. The whole variable domain, filled in from reference TRBV5-4 and TRBJ2-7, reads ETGVTQSPTHLIKTRGQQVTLRCSSQSGHNTVSWYQQALGQGPQFIFQYYREEENGRGNFPPRFSGLQFPNYSSELNVNALELDDSALYLCASSLELQGYEQYFGPGTRLTVT.

This rearrangement joins TRBV5-4 to TRBJ2-7; 9 nucleotides match TRBD2. The CDR3 totals 12 residues. CDR1 is SGHNT, CDR2 YYREEE, per germline (reference sequence). V lost 5 bases, J lost 6 bases, and 3 bases stayed unmatched. CDR3 amino acids: CASSGGRGEQYF. The DNA for the CDR3 is TGTGCCAGCAGTGGCGGGAGGGGCGAGCAGTACTTC.

As for this clone: An end of the junction does not agree with germline; a read error may underlie this. The chain is built from TRBV9 and TRBJ2-1; 9 bases map to TRBD2. Germline V gene sequence: CDR1 SGDLS, CDR2 YYNGEE. CDR3 length equals 15 residues. For the CDR3, the DNA is TGTGCCAGCAGCGATAGCGGGAGTAATAACAATGAGCGGTTCTTC. It encodes CASSDSGSNNNERFF.

The V call is TRBV2, the J call TRBJ1-2, with TRBD1 identical over 9 bases. V gave up 7 bases and J gave up 5 bases; unmatched junction bases: 5. CDR1 SNHLY and CDR2 FYNNEI come from the germline V gene. The CDR3 has 13 residues. CDR3 in DNA: TGTGCCAGCATGCAGACAGGGGGTTATGGCTACACCTTC. Amino acid sequence: CASMQTGGYGYTF.

The V call is TRBV5-1, the J call TRBJ2-1; 8 bases line up with TRBD1. This CDR3 is built from 15 residues. After removal of 5 bases from V and 0 bases from J, the junction contained 4 bases not matched to a gene. The germline CDR1 and CDR2 sequences are SGHRS and YFSETQ. CDR3 protein: CASSLTGDSYNEQFF. In DNA form, the CDR3 reads TGCGCCAGCAGTTTGACAGGGGACTCCTACAATGAGCAGTTCTTC.

This chain uses TRBV27 with TRBJ1-1, with TRBD1 matching over 7 bases. The CDR3 sequence is 14 residues long. J gave up 6 bases and V 3 bases, and 7 bases lay outside the gene matches. The germline V gene has CDR1 MNHEY and CDR2 SMNVEV (reference sequence). The CDR3 region is CASSFGTAFAEAFF. CDR3 DNA sequence: TGTGCCAGCAGTTTCGGGACAGCGTTCGCTGAAGCTTTCTTT.

This chain uses TRBV6-1 with TRBJ1-5, with 9 bases fitting TRBD1. Germline assignment: CDR1 MNHNS and CDR2 SASEGT. The V and J ends lost 7 bases and 3 bases, in that order; junction bases with no gene match: 7. The CDR3 runs 15 residues. Here the CDR3 reads CASTRTGEDNQPQHF. The CDR3 DNA reads as TGTGCCAGCACTCGGACAGGGGAGGACAATCAGCCCCAGCATTTT.

As to this clone: Other DNA sequences within the sample encode an identical CDR3. V is TRBV18 and J is TRBJ1-2; 8 bases fit TRBD1. V lost 2 bases, J lost 5 bases, and 1 base stayed unmatched. The CDR3 sequence is 13 residues long. Germline CDR1 reads KGHSH; CDR2 reads LQKENI. Here the CDR3 reads CASSPGTGYGYTF. The DNA for the CDR3 is TGTGCCAGCTCACCAGGGACAGGATATGGCTACACCTTC.

Only one count was recorded for this clone. This sequence joins TRBV7-3 and TRBJ2-2; D perhaps matches TRBD2 (6 bases). V was shortened by 3 bases and J by 2 bases, with 31 bases between the two germline ends. Looked up from germline, CDR1 is SGHTA and CDR2 is FQGTGA. This CDR3 is 22 amino acids long. CDR3 bases: TGTGCCAGCAGCTTCACCTCAAGGGCGACTAGTGGATCGCATATTAACACCGGGGAGCTGTTTTTT. Protein product: CASSFTSRATSGSHINTGELFF.

This chain connects TRBV2 to TRBJ2-7; 7 bases agree with TRBD1. Germline V gives CDR1 SNHLY, CDR2 FYNNEI. The CDR3 totals 21 residues. Losses at the gene ends were 7 bases for V and 0 bases for J; bases not matched to a gene: 27. The DNA of the CDR3 is TGTGCCAGCATCCCCCCCCCAGGCCCAGGAATCGGGACAGCTTACTCCTACGAGCAGTACTTC. Its protein is CASIPPPGPGIGTAYSYEQYF. The variable domain in full, with the rest retrieved from reference TRBV2 and TRBJ2-7, is EPEVTQTPSHQVTQMGQEVILRCVPISNHLYFYWYRQILGQKVEFLVSFYNNEISEKSEIFDDQFSVERPDGSNFTLKIRSTKLEDSAMYFCASIPPPGPGIGTAYSYEQYFGPGTRLTVT.